Below, 18 T cell receptor beta chains from the same sample are listed, as sequenced in a study of Ad26.COV2.S vaccination and SARS-CoV-2 variants. The data were produced by immunoSEQ multiplex PCR, yet TCRdb's version contains in-frame clones alone and is incomplete. The sample lists about 680,000 clones, roughly 90% occurring once. Treatment denoted: some 20 received Ad26.COV2.S at low or high dose, single or two shots; roughly five received placebo; per-sample allocation not given. Sampling was performed 63 days after the first vaccine or placebo injection. This material consisted of peripheral blood, taken in a trial of Ad26.COV2.S vaccine versus placebo. The receptors shown here come from a person aged 18 to 65 who received the Ad26.COV2.S COVID-19 vaccine or a placebo.

This clone was seen a handful of times. The same CDR3 is also encoded by other DNA sequences in this sample. The chain joins TRBV15 to TRBJ2-7; unclear D gene. The CDR3 loop spans 13 amino acids. Deletions cut 0 bases from V and 4 bases from J, with 7 bases between. Germline CDR1 reads LNHNV; CDR2 reads YYDKDF (reference sequence). Here the CDR3 reads CATSRDWGYEQYF. In nucleotides, the CDR3 is TGTGCCACCAGCAGAGATTGGGGTTACGAGCAGTACTTC.

The chain joins TRBV19 to TRBJ2-5; D is possibly TRBD1 (6 bases). The CDR3 length is 14 residues. Trimming took off 7 bases at V and 3 bases at J, with 15 bases between the two ends. CDR1 is LNHDA, CDR2 SQIVND, per germline (reference sequence). The CDR3 DNA follows: TGTGCCAGTAAAAGGCAACCAGGGGAAGAGACCCAGTACTTC. It translates to CASKRQPGEETQYF.

The chain links TRBV6-5 to TRBJ2-5, with TRBD1 as a possible D gene (5 bases). Deletions cut 3 bases from V and 5 bases from J, with 13 bases between. CDR1 MNHEY and CDR2 SVGAGI come from the germline V gene. The CDR3 is made up of 14 amino acids. CDR3 coding DNA: TGTGCCAGCAGTTATGGTAGGGGCGTTGAGACCCAGTACTTC. Translation: CASSYGRGVETQYF.

The rearrangement uses TRBV5-4 and TRBJ2-7; weak D call: TRBD1 (5 bases). The CDR3 extends over 13 amino acids. Germline assignment: CDR1 SGHNT and CDR2 YYREEE (reference sequence). V was clipped by 5 bases and J by 1 base, with 10 bases between them. The DNA of the CDR3 is TGTGCCAGCAGTTCCCGACAGTCCTACGAGCAGTACTTC. Translating it yields CASSSRQSYEQYF.

This rearrangement joins TRBV7-2 to TRBJ1-5, with D possibly being TRBD1 (6 bases). The V and J ends lost 4 bases and 0 bases respectively, with 13 bases between them. This CDR3 has 16 amino acids. From germline, CDR1 is SGHTA and CDR2 FQGNSA. The CDR3 spells CASSSVRGASNQPQHF. The CDR3 DNA follows: TGTGCCAGCAGCTCAGTTCGGGGGGCTAGCAATCAGCCCCAGCATTTT.

This clone occurred once. The J gene is TRBJ1-1, the V gene TRBV7-8, with D possibly TRBD1 on 5 matching bases. Germline CDR1 reads SGHVS; CDR2 reads FQNEAQ. Trimming shortened V by 7 bases and J by 4 bases, and 10 bases separated the two germline ends. The CDR3 is 12 amino acids. CDR3 bases: TGTGCCAGCACCCAGGGAGGCACTGAAGCTTTCTTT. Translated: CASTQGGTEAFF.

The V gene is TRBV3-1 (or the pseudogene TRBV3-2), the J gene TRBJ1-5; 9 bases agree with TRBD1. The CDR3 spans 17 residues. Germline lookup yields CDR1 LGHDT and CDR2 YNNKEL (reference sequence). Trimming took 3 bases from V and 0 from J; bases not matched to a gene: 6. The CDR3 region has the DNA TGTGCCAGCAGCCATCGGACAGGGGACGGTAGCAATCAGCCCCAGCATTTT. This sequence encodes CASSHRTGDGSNQPQHF.

Note on this clone: Other DNA sequences within the sample encode an identical CDR3. The V call is TRBV30, the J call TRBJ1-5; D remains unclear. The V and J ends lost 0 bases and 0 bases respectively, with 3 bases between them. The germline V gene encodes CDR1 GTSNPN and CDR2 SVGIG (reference sequence). There are 13 residues in the CDR3. The CDR3 DNA follows: TGTGCCTGGAGTGTGAATAGCAATCAGCCCCAGCATTTT. This codes for CAWSVNSNQPQHF.

The V and J genes are TRBV5-1 and TRBJ1-2; the D is unclear. Trimming left V 2 bases short and J 4 bases short, with 12 bases between. The CDR3 loop spans 14 amino acids. In germline, CDR1 is SGHRS, CDR2 YFSETQ. CDR3: CASSFEGQSYGYTF. CDR3 nucleotide sequence: TGCGCCAGCAGCTTTGAGGGTCAGAGCTATGGCTACACCTTC.

The chain employs TRBV7-6 and TRBJ2-2; no reliable D call. Germline CDR1 SGHVS, CDR2 FNYEAQ. There are 14 residues in the CDR3. V lost 4 bases, J lost 0 bases, and 6 bases lay in between. The CDR3 reads CASSYPSNTGELFF. The CDR3 DNA reads as TGTGCCAGCAGCTACCCCTCGAACACCGGGGAGCTGTTTTTT.

Only one count was recorded for this clone. The chain recombines TRBV5-5 with TRBJ1-2; D not resolved. Germline V CDR1 and CDR2: SGHKS, YYEKEE (reference sequence). The CDR3 contains 15 residues. V lost 4 bases and J 3 bases, leaving 16 bases between the germline ends. CDR3 residues: CASSPVHYTDYGYTF. The CDR3 region has the DNA TGTGCCAGCAGCCCCGTTCATTATACAGACTATGGCTACACCTTC. Looking up the rest from reference TRBV5-5 and TRBJ1-2 gives the full variable domain: DAGVTQSPTHLIKTRGQQVTLRCSPISGHKSVSWYQQVLGQGPQFIFQYYEKEERGRGNFPDRFSARQFPNYSSELNVNALLLGDSALYLCASSPVHYTDYGYTFGSGTRLTVV.

V and J are TRBV5-1 and TRBJ2-3; 7 bases match TRBD1. Germline V lookup: CDR1 SGHRS, CDR2 YFSETQ. This CDR3 spans 15 amino acids. V shed 4 bases, J shed 0 bases, and the junction held 5 bases outside the gene matches. The CDR3, as DNA: TGCGCCAGCAGCGAGGGACAGACAAGCACAGATACGCAGTATTTT. This translates into CASSEGQTSTDTQYF.

The chain links TRBV21-1 to TRBJ2-7. TRBV21-1 is a documented pseudogene. The CDR3 consists of 14 residues. CDR3 in DNA: TGTGCCAGCAGCCCCAGGGACGTCTCCTACGAGCAGTACTTC. As protein: CASSPRDVSYEQYF.

The CDR3 region is CASSLYGTDSYEQYF. The CDR3 region has the DNA TGTGCCAGCAGCTTATACGGGACGGATTCCTACGAGCAGTACTTC. The chain is built from TRBV5-6 and TRBJ2-7; D might be TRBD1 or TRBD2, each matching 5 bases. The CDR3 has 15 residues. Germline V gene data show CDR1 as SGHDT and CDR2 as YYEEEE. With 2 bases removed from V and 1 base from J, the gap between germline ends came to 13 bases.

The rearrangement uses TRBV7-9 and TRBJ2-7; D is unclear. The CDR3 sequence is 13 residues long. The germline V gene has CDR1 SEHNR and CDR2 FQNEAQ (reference sequence). V shed 5 bases and J shed 2 bases, with 10 bases lying between them. For the CDR3, the DNA is TGTGCCAGCAGCCCACCCCAGACCTACGAGCAGTACTTC. Residues: CASSPPQTYEQYF.

The J gene is TRBJ2-7, the V gene TRBV7-6; tentative D call: TRBD1 (6 bases). Trimming pared 4 bases from V and 1 base from J, leaving 8 bases between. This CDR3 spans 13 amino acids. Per the germline V gene, CDR1 is SGHVS and CDR2 is FNYEAQ. The CDR3 DNA follows: TGTGCCAGCAGCTACGGACAGTCCTACGAGCAGTACTTC. This gives the protein CASSYGQSYEQYF.

The V and J genes are TRBV27 and TRBJ2-7; TRBD1 might be the D (5 bases). The V end was cut by 5 bases, the J end by 4 bases, with 12 bases between. In germline, CDR1 is MNHEY, CDR2 SMNVEV (reference sequence). The CDR3 covers 13 residues. CDR3 DNA sequence: TGTGCCAGCAGTGCCAGGGATGGTTACGAGCAGTACTTC. It yields the protein CASSARDGYEQYF.

This chain links TRBV18 with TRBJ2-1; D perhaps matches TRBD2 (5 bases). CDR1 is KGHSH and CDR2 is LQKENI in the germline V gene. The CDR3 extends over 15 amino acids. Trimming cost V 6 bases and J 0 bases, with 12 bases left between them. The CDR3, as DNA: TGTGCCAGCTCGGAACGGACTGGCTCCTACAATGAGCAGTTCTTC. This sequence encodes CASSERTGSYNEQFF. The whole variable domain, filled in from reference TRBV18 and TRBJ2-1, reads NAGVMQNPRHLVRRRGQEARLRCSPMKGHSHVYWYRQLPEEGLKFMVYLQKENIIDESGMPKERFSAEFPKEGPSILRIQQVVRGDSAAYFCASSERTGSYNEQFFGPGTRLTVL.